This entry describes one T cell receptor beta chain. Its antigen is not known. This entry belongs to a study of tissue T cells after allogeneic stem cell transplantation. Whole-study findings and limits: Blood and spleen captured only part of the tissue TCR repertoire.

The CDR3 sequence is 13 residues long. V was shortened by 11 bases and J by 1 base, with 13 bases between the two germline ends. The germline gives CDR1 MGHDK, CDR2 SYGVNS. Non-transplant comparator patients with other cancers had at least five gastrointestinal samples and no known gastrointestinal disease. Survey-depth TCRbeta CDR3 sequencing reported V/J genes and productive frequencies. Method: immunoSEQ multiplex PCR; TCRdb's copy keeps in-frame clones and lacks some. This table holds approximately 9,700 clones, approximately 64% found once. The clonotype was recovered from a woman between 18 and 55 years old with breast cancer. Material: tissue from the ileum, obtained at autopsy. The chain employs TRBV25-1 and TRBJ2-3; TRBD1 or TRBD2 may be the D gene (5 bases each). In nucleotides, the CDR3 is TGTGCCTCACTGGGGGTCCGCACAGATACGCAGTATTTT. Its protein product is CASLGVRTDTQYF.